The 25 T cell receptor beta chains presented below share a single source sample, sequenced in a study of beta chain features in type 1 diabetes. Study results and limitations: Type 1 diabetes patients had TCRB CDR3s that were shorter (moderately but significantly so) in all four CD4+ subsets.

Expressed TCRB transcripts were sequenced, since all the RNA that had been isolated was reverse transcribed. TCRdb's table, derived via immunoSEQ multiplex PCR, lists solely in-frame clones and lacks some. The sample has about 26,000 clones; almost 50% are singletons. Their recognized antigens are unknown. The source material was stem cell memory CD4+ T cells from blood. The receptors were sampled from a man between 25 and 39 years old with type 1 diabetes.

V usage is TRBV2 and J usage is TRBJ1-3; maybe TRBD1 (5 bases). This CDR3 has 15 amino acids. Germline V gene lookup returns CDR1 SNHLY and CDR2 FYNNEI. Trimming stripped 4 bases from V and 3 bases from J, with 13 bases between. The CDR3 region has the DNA TGTGCCAGCAGTGGGCAGGGTTTGCATGGAAACACCATATATTTT. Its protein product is CASSGQGLHGNTIYF.

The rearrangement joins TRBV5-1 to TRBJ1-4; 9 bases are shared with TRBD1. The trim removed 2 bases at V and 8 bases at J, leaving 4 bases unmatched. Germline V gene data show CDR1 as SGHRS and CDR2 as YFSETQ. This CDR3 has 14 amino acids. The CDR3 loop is CASSFGQGQEKLFF. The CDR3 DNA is TGCGCCAGCAGCTTCGGACAGGGGCAAGAAAAACTGTTTTTT.

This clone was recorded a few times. CDR3 nucleotide sequence: TGTGCCAGCAGCGGTGCCGACAGGGGGAACACTGAAGCTTTCTTT. Its protein is CASSGADRGNTEAFF. The chain recombines TRBV6-1 with TRBJ1-1; 8 bases are a match to TRBD1. The germline CDR1 and CDR2 sequences are MNHNS and SASEGT. V was pared by 6 bases and J by 1 base, with 7 bases of the junction left unmatched. The CDR3 loop spans 15 amino acids.

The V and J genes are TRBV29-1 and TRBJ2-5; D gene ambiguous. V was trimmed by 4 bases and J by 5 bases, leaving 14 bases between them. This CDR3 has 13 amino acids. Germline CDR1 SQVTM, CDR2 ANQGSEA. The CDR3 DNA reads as TGCAGCGTTGCGACTCGAATAGAGGAGACCCAGTACTTC. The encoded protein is CSVATRIEETQYF.

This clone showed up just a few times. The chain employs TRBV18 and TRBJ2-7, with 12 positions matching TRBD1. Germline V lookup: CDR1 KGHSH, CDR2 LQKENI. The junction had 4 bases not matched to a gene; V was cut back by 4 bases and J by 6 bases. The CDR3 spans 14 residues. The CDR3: CASSLGTGGGEQYF. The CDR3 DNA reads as TGTGCCAGCTCACTGGGGACAGGGGGCGGCGAGCAGTACTTC. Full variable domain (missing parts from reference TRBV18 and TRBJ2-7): NAGVMQNPRHLVRRRGQEARLRCSPMKGHSHVYWYRQLPEEGLKFMVYLQKENIIDESGMPKERFSAEFPKEGPSILRIQQVVRGDSAAYFCASSLGTGGGEQYFGPGTRLTVT.

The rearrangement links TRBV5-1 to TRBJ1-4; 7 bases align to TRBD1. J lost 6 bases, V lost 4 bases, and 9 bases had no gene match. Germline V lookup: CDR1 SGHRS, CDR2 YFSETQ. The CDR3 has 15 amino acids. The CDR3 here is CASSDTGARDEKLFF. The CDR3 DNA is TGCGCCAGCAGCGATACAGGGGCTCGCGATGAAAAACTGTTTTTT. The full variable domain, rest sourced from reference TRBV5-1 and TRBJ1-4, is KAGVTQTPRYLIKTRGQQVTLSCSPISGHRSVSWYQQTPGQGLQFLFEYFSETQRNKGNFPGRFSGRQFSNSRSEMNVSTLELGDSALYLCASSDTGARDEKLFFGSGTQLSVL.

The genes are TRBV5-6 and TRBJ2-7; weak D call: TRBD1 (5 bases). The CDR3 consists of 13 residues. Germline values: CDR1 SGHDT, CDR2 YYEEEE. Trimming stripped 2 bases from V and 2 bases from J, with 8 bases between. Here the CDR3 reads CASSFTGPYEQYF. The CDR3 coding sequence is TGTGCCAGCAGCTTTACAGGACCCTACGAGCAGTACTTC.

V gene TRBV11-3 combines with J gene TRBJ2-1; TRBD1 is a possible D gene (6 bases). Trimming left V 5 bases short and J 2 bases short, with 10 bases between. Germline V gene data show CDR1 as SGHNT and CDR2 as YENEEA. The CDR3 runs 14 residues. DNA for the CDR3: TGTGCCAGCAGCGGCCGGACAGCCTACAATGAGCAGTTCTTC. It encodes CASSGRTAYNEQFF.

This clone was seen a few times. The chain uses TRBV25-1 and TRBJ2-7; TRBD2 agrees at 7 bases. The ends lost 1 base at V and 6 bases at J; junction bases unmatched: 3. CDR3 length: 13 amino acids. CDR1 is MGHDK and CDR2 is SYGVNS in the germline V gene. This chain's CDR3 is CASSEWGGGEQYF. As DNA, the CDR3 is TGTGCCAGCAGTGAATGGGGGGGAGGCGAGCAGTACTTC.

CDR3 residues: CASLQQGEAFF. For the CDR3, the DNA is TGTGCCAGCCTCCAACAGGGTGAAGCTTTCTTT. The rearrangement joins TRBV27 to TRBJ1-1; perhaps TRBD1 as D (6 bases). This CDR3 has 11 amino acids. Trimming stripped 8 bases from V and 7 bases from J, with 11 bases between. Germline-derived CDR1 and CDR2 are MNHEY and SMNVEV (reference sequence).

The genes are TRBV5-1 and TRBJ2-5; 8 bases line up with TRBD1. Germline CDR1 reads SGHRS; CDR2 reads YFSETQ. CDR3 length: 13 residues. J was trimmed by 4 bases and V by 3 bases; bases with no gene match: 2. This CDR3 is CASSWTGTETQYF. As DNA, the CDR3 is TGCGCCAGCAGCTGGACAGGGACAGAGACCCAGTACTTC.

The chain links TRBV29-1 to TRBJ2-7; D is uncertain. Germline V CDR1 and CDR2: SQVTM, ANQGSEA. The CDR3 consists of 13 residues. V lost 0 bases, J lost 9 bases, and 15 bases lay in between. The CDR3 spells CSVEDPNSHAQYF. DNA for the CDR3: TGCAGCGTTGAAGATCCCAACAGCCATGCGCAGTACTTC.

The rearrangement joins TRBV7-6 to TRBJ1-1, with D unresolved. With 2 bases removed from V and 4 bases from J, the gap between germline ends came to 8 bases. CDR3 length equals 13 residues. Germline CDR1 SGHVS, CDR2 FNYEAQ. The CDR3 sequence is CASSLRVRTEAFF. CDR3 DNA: TGTGCCAGCAGCTTACGAGTCCGCACTGAAGCTTTCTTT.

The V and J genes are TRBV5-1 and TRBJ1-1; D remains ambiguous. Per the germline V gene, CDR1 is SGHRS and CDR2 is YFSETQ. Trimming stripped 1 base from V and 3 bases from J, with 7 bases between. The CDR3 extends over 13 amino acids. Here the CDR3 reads CASSLYTYTEAFF. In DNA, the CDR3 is TGCGCCAGCAGCTTGTATACATACACTGAAGCTTTCTTT.

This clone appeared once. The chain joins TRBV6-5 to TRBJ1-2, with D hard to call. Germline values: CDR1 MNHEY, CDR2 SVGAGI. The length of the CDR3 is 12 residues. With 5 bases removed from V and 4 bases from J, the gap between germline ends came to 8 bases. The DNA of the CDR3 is TGTGCCAGCAGTGAGGGCAGCTATGGCTACACCTTC. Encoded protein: CASSEGSYGYTF.

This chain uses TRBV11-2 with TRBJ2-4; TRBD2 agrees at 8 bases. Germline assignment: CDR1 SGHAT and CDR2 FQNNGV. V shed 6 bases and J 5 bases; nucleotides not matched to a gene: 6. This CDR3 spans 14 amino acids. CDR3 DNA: TGTGCCAGCAGTTCCATTAGCGGGGAAAACATTCAGTACTTC. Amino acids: CASSSISGENIQYF.

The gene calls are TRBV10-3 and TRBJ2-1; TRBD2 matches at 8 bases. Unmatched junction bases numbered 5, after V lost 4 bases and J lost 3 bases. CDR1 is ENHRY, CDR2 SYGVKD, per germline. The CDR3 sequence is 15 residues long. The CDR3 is CAISVTGGGYNEQFF. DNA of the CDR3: TGTGCCATCAGTGTCACGGGAGGGGGCTACAATGAGCAGTTCTTC.

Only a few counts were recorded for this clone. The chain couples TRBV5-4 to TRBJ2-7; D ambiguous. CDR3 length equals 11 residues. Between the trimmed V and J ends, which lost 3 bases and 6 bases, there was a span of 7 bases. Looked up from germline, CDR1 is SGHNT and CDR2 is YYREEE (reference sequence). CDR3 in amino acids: CASSSYSEQYF. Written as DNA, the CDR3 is TGTGCCAGCAGCTCGTACTCCGAGCAGTACTTC. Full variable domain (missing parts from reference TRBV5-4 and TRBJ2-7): ETGVTQSPTHLIKTRGQQVTLRCSSQSGHNTVSWYQQALGQGPQFIFQYYREEENGRGNFPPRFSGLQFPNYSSELNVNALELDDSALYLCASSSYSEQYFGPGTRLTVT.

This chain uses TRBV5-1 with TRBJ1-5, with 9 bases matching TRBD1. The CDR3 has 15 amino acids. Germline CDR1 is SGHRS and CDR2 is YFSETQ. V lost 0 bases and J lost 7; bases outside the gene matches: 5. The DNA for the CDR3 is TGCGCCAGCAGCTTGGGGACAGGGGACCACCAGCCCCAGCATTTT. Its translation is CASSLGTGDHQPQHF. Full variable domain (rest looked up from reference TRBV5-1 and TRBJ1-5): KAGVTQTPRYLIKTRGQQVTLSCSPISGHRSVSWYQQTPGQGLQFLFEYFSETQRNKGNFPGRFSGRQFSNSRSEMNVSTLELGDSALYLCASSLGTGDHQPQHFGDGTRLSIL.

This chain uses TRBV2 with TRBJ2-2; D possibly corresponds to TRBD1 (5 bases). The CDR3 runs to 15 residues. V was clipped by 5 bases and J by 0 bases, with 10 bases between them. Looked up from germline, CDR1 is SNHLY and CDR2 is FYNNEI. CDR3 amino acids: CASSRQRANTGELFF. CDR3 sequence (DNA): TGTGCCAGCAGTAGACAGCGCGCGAACACCGGGGAGCTGTTTTTT.

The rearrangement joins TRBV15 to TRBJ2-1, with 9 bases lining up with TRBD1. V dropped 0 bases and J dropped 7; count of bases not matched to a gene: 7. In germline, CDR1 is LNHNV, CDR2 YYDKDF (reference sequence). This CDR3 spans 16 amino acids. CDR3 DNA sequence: TGTGCCACCAGCAGAGATGGGGGACAGGGTCGAAATGAGCAGTTCTTC. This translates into CATSRDGGQGRNEQFF.

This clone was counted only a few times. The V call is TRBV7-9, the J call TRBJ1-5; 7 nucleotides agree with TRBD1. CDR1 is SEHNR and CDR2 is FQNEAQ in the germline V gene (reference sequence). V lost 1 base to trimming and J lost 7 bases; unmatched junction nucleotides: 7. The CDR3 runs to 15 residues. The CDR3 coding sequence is TGTGCCAGCAGCTTAGAGGGGGCTCAAACACAGCCCCAGCATTTT. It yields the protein CASSLEGAQTQPQHF.

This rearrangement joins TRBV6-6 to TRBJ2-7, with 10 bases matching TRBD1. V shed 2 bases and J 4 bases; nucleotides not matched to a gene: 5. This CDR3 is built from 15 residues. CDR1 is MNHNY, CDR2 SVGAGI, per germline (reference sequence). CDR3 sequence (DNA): TGTGCCAGCAGTTACCCGGGACAGGGGAAATACGAGCAGTACTTC. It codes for CASSYPGQGKYEQYF.

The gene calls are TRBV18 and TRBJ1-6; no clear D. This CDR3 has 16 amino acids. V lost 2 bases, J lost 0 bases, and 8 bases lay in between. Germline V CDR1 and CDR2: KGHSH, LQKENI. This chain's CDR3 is CASSPSQASYNSPLHF. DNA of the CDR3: TGTGCCAGCTCACCAAGCCAGGCCTCCTATAATTCACCCCTCCACTTT.

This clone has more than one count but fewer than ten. The DNA for the CDR3 is TGTGCCTGGGACAGCTCCTCTGGAAACACCATATATTTT. Translation: CAWDSSSGNTIYF. The chain has TRBV30 and TRBJ1-3; D perhaps matches TRBD1 (5 bases). CDR1 GTSNPN and CDR2 SVGIG come from the germline V gene (reference sequence). The CDR3 consists of 13 residues. Deletions cut 5 bases from V and 0 bases from J, with 8 bases between.